This TCR beta chain is drawn from a study of blood T cell repertoires in COVID-19. Study-wide background: The United States, Italy and Spain provided the acute and convalescent COVID-19 samples.

Authors' processing steps: Amplification from reference gene primers served as the basis for estimated nucleated cell counts. TCRdb's table, derived via immunoSEQ multiplex PCR, lists solely in-frame clones and lacks some. V, J and clone size are those of that table, while D and trimming were read from the DNA. The sample shows 140,000 or so clones, around 87% of them seen only once. Sequenced input: peripheral blood. This receptor was obtained from a woman in her fifties or sixties with active COVID-19.

The CDR3 coding sequence is TGTGCCAGCAGCGACTACGGTAATCAGCCCCAGCATTTT. It is translated as CASSDYGNQPQHF. This rearrangement joins TRBV5-8 to TRBJ1-5; D gene unclear. Germline lookup yields CDR1 SGHTS and CDR2 YDEGEE. This CDR3 has 13 residues. V was trimmed by 4 bases and J by 4 bases, leaving 9 bases between them. The full variable domain, completed using reference TRBV5-8 and TRBJ1-5, is EAGVTQSPTHLIKTRGQQATLRCSPISGHTSVYWYQQALGLGLQFLLWYDEGEERNRGNFPPRFSGRQFPNYSSELNVNALELEDSALYLCASSDYGNQPQHFGDGTRLSIL.